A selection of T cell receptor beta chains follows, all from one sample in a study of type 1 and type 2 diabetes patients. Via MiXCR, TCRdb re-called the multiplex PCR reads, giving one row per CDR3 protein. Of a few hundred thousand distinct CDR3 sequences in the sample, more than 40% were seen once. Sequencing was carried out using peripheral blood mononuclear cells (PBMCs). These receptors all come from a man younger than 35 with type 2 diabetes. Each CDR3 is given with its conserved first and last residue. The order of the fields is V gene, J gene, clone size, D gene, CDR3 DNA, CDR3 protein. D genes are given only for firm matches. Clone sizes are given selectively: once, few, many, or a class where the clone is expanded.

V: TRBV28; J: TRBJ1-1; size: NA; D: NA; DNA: TGTGCCAGCAGTGGCCTGGAGAACACTGAAGCTTTCTTT; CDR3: CASSGLENTEAFF
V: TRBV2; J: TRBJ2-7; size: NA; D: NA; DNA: TGTGCCAGCAACAGGGTACTAGCAGCTGTCGAGCAGTACTTC; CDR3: CASNRVLAAVEQYF
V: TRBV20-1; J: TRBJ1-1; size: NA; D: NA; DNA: TGCAGTGCTAGGGCCCAAGGACGGTACACTGAAGCTTTCTTT; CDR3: CSARAQGRYTEAFF
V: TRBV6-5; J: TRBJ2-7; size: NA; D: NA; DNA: TGTGCCAGCAGTTACTCACTTTTGGGGCAGGGAGCCTACGAGCAGTACTTC; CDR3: CASSYSLLGQGAYEQYF
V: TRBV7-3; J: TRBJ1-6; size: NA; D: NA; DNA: TGTGCCAGCAGCACAGAGAGTATTGCCCATTCACCCCTCCACTTT; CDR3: CASSTESIAHSPLHF
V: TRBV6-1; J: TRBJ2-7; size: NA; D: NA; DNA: TGTGCCAGCAGCCCCGGGACCAGCGCGCGAAGGGAGCAGTACTTC; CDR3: CASSPGTSARREQYF
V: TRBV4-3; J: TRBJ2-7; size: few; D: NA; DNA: TGCGCCAGCAGCCCAACCGGGACACTCGCCTACGAGCAGTACTTC; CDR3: CASSPTGTLAYEQYF
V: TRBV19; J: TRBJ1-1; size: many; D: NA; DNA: TGTGCCAGTAAAGACGGACAAATGAACACTGAAGCTTTCTTT; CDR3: CASKDGQMNTEAFF
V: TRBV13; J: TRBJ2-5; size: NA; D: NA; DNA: TGTGCCAGCAGCTTAGTGTCCCAAGAGACCCAGTACTTC; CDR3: CASSLVSQETQYF
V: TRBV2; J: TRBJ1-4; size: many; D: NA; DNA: TGTGCCAGCAGAAGGACAGCCATATTCCGCGATGAAAAACTGTTTTTT; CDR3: CASRRTAIFRDEKLFF
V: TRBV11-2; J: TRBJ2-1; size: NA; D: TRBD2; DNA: TGTGCCAGCAGCTACAATATGGGACTAGCGTTTAATGAGCAGTTCTTC; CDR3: CASSYNMGLAFNEQFF
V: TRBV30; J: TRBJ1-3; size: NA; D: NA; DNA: TGTGCCTGGAGTTTGGCAATTGGAAACACCATATATTTT; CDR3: CAWSLAIGNTIYF
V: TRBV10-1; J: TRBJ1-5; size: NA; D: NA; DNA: TGCGCCAGTTCAGGACCTAATCAGCCCCAGCATTTT; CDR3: CASSGPNQPQHF
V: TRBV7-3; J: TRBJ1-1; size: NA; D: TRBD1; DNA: TGTGCCAGCAGCTTAGTGTCGGGGCAGGGGGCGAGGGTAGCTTTCTTT; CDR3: CASSLVSGQGARVAFF
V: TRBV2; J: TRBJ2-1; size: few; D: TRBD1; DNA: TGTGCCAGGGAGCTGGGACAGGGCTCCTACAATGAGCAGTTCTTC; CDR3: CARELGQGSYNEQFF
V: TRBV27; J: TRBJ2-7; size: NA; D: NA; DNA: TGTGCCAGCAGTTTAAGAGGGGTGGGGCAGTTCCGCCCAAGGAGCGGGCAGTACTTC; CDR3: CASSLRGVGQFRPRSGQYF
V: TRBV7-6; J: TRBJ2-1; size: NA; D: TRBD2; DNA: TGTGCCAGCAGCTTAGCCAAGCGGGAGGCCCTCTCCTACAATGAGCAGTTCTTC; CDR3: CASSLAKREALSYNEQFF
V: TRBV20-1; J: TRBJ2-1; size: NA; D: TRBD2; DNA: TGCAGTGCACCCGGACTAGCGGTATACAATGAGCAGTTCTTC; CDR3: CSAPGLAVYNEQFF
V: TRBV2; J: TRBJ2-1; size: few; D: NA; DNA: TGTGCCAGCAGTGTAATTCTTAGTTACGATGAGCAGTTCTTC; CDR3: CASSVILSYDEQFF
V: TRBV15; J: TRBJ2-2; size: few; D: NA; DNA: TGTGCCACCAGACCGGGACAAAGTTCCGGGGAGCTGTTTTTT; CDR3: CATRPGQSSGELFF
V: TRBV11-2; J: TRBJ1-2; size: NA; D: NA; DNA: TGTGCCAGCAGCCGCTTTGTGGGGCGAAATAACTATGGCTACACCTTC; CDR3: CASSRFVGRNNYGYTF
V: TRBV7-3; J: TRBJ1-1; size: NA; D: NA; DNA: TGTGCCAGCAGCTGGACAGTTGAAGCTTTCTTT; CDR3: CASSWTVEAFF